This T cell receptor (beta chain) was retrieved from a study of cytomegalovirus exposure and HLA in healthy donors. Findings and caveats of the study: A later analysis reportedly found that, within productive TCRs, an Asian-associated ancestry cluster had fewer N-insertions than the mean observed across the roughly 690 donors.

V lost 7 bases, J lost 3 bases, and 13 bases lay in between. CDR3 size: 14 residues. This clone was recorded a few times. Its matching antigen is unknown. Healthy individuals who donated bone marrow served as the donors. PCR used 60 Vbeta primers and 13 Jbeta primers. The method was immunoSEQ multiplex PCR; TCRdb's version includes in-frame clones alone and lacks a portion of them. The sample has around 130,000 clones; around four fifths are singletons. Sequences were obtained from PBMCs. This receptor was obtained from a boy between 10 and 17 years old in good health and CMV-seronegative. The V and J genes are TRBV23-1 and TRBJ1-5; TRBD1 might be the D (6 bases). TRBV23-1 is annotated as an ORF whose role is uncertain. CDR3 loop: CASTHGQSNQPQHF. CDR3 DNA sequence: TGCGCCAGCACCCATGGACAGTCCAATCAGCCCCAGCATTTT.